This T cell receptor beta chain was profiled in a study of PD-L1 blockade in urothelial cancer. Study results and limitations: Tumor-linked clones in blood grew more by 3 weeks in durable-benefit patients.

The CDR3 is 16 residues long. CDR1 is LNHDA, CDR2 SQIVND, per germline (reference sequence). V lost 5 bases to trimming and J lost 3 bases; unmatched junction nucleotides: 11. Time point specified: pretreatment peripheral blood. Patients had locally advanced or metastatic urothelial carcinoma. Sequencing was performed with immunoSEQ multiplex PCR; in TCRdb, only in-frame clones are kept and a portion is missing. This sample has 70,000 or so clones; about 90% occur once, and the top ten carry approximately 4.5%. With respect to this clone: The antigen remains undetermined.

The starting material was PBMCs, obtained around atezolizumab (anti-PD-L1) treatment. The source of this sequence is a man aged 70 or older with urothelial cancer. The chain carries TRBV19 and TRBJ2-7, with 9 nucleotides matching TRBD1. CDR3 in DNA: TGTGCCAGTAGTCACAACAGGGGGCTGACTAGCTACGAGCAGTACTTC. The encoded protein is CASSHNRGLTSYEQYF.